The TCR beta chain under discussion was sequenced for a study of cytomegalovirus exposure and HLA in healthy donors. General study results and limits: The study designated fewer than 200 TCR beta chains cytomegalovirus-associated. It was found in a later analysis that first-cohort TCR clusters tended to co-occur in the 100 to 150 validation repertoires.

Germline CDR1 reads SNHLY; CDR2 reads FYNNEI. The CDR3 is 12 amino acids. V dropped 7 bases and J dropped 3 bases, with 9 bases sitting between them. Sequencing was performed with immunoSEQ multiplex PCR; in TCRdb, only in-frame clones are kept and a portion is missing. The profile shows about 150,000 clones, about 82% of them singletons. This clone was counted ten times or more. Its antigen remains unidentified. The source is a human donor in good health. Sequenced input: PBMCs. This chain joins TRBV2 and TRBJ1-2, with no clear D. This CDR3 is CASKTVDYGYTF. The CDR3 DNA follows: TGTGCCAGCAAAACAGTGGACTATGGCTACACCTTC.